This entry describes one T cell receptor (beta chain). The data were obtained in a study of blood T cell repertoires in COVID-19. Sequencing was performed with immunoSEQ multiplex PCR; in TCRdb, only in-frame clones are kept and a portion is missing. The profile covers 490,000 or so clones, with more than 85% appearing a single time and approximately 8.3% taken by the ten largest. Germline V gene data show CDR1 as SGHRS and CDR2 as YFSETQ. The CDR3 totals 15 residues. Trimming removed 1 base at V and 6 bases at J, with 14 bases between. The chain carries TRBV5-1 and TRBJ2-1; D is perhaps TRBD1 (6 bases). Sequencing was done on a sample of PBMCs or T cells enriched from blood (not recorded which). The clonotype originates from a woman aged 60 to 75 who had recovered from COVID-19. CDR3 region: CASSLHGGFGNEQFF. The CDR3 DNA reads as TGCGCCAGCAGCTTGCATGGGGGCTTCGGCAATGAGCAGTTCTTC.